Reported below is one T cell receptor (beta chain). This CDR3 spans 14 amino acids. The V end was cut by 2 bases, the J end by 4 bases, with 11 bases between. Germline V gene sequence: CDR1 LGHDT, CDR2 YNNKEL (reference sequence). This specimen belongs to a study of blood T cell repertoires in COVID-19. Sequenced by immunoSEQ multiplex PCR; TCRdb stores in-frame clones only, minus some. The sample consists of about 180,000 clones, 85% to 90% of them appearing once. Sequencing was performed on peripheral blood. The receptor was derived from a woman aged 25 to 45 with active or convalescent COVID-19. This chain joins TRBV3-1 (or the pseudogene TRBV3-2) and TRBJ1-2; D is undetermined. CDR3 DNA: TGTGCCAGCAGCCAAACTGCATCCCCCTATGGCTACACCTTC. It translates to CASSQTASPYGYTF.